This T cell receptor (beta chain) was captured by sequencing in a study of vaccination and CD4 T cells after COVID-19 (dated by TCRdb to between 2022 and 2023). Describing the broader study: In the convalescent cohort there were six males and four females, among whom were two Hispanic individuals, seven Caucasians, two Asians and one multiracial person. Participants received two doses of either the Pfizer-BioNTech BNT162b2 vaccine (n=8) or the Moderna mRNA-1273 vaccine (n=2). Post-COVID blood samples were collected from convalescent patients a median of roughly 100 days after diagnosis, with a range of about 30 to 161 days. Post-vaccine blood samples were obtained a median of approximately 74 days after the second vaccine dose, with a range of roughly 12 to 250 days. Culture stimuli were overlapping spike peptide pools from SARS-CoV-2 and from the common cold coronaviruses HCoV-NL63, HCoV-OC43 and HCoV-229E. Control cultures received a CEFX viral epitope pool as the positive control, an HIV-1 Nef peptide pool as the negative control, or no peptide. In roughly nine COVID-19 convalescent patients and several infection-naive healthy vaccine recipients, the spike-specific CD4+ TCR repertoire before mRNA vaccination was compared with the repertoire after mRNA vaccination. Here is what the overall study found, with its caveats: Although the median number of SARS-CoV-2-reactive clonotypes went up from roughly 20 after infection to 35 to 40 after vaccination, the increase was not significant. Only a relatively small number of convalescent patients were included in the study, and early timepoints following natural infection were not analyzed. Among convalescent patients, a median approximately 88% of the SARS-CoV-2-reactive clones seen after vaccination appeared only after vaccination, which suggests priming specific to the vaccine. Of the vaccine-specific clones in convalescent patients, 304 of 307, or nearly all, reacted only to SARS-CoV-2 spike and did not cross-react with common cold coronaviruses.

The treatment or condition label of this sample denotes: roughly 10-day PBMC culture with coronavirus spike peptide pools or control peptides (ViraFEST assay). The ViraFEST assay was used in the study, in which antigen-specific T cells were expanded with peptide pools and expanded clonotypes were subsequently identified by TCR sequencing. Negative nucleocapsid antibody tests taken both before and after vaccination confirmed that the healthy vaccine recipients had no prior SARS-CoV-2 infection. Each well held two million PBMCs cultured with approximately 10 ug/ml peptide pools in IMDM containing roughly 4.7% human AB serum and 7.5 to 10 IU/ml IL-2. Half of the culture medium was replaced with fresh IL-2-containing medium on days 3 and 7. Once the cells had been in culture for 9 to 10 days, the EasySep CD4+ T cell isolation kit was used to isolate CD4+ T cells by negative selection. Ficoll-Paque Plus gradient centrifugation was used to isolate PBMCs from whole blood, and the isolated PBMCs were then either used fresh or cryopreserved at -140C. Each culture condition was generally run in triplicate wells.

The library was generated by PCR. DNA from cultured CD4+ T cells underwent TCR sequencing with the Oncomine TCR Beta short-read assay at the Johns Hopkins FTIC core. The QIAamp micro DNA kit was used to extract genomic DNA from the cultured CD4+ T cells. Oncomine TCR Beta libraries made from cultured CD4+ T cells were pooled using unique dual indexes and sequenced on an Illumina iSeq 100. The authors' pipeline ran thus. Non-productive sequences were removed, and CDR3s that did not start with C, did not end with F or W, or were shorter than 7 amino acids were discarded. Antigen-specific clonotypes were identified with the MANAFEST web application by comparing peptide-stimulated wells with reference and other culture wells. To be called positive, a clone needed an FDR below 0.05, an odds ratio above 5, and a productive frequency above 0.1% in at least two of three replicate wells. A clonotype was classed as cross-reactive if the clonotype showed significant expansion both in SARS-CoV-2 spike wells and in at least one common cold coronavirus spike condition. Similarity between CDR3 sequences was evaluated in R version 3.6.1 using Levenshtein distances (stringdist) and unrooted phylogenetic trees (ape). TCRdb reprocessed the public reads (quality trimming at Q25 with fastp, clone calling with MiXCR) and kept in-frame beta chains. Each entry is one CDR3 protein sequence, shown with its most common DNA and genes. Clone size and V and J calls follow TCRdb, not the original study. This sample holds about 26,000 distinct CDR3 sequences; 40% to 55% were observed only once. The top ten clonotypes cover 28% of the sample.

Comment on this clonotype: The antigen it binds to is not known. No base quality information exists; no much larger clone differs at one position.

V and J are truncated by 3 bases and 0 bases respectively, leaving an intervening sequence of 20 bases. CDR1 is given as SGHRS and CDR2 as YFSETQ, both from the germline V gene. The CDR3, from cysteine to phenylalanine, totals 18 residues. Of the read, only the CDR3 DNA is kept; its 54 bases are in frame from base 1. This clonotype originated in a human donor who received a COVID-19 vaccine. In this chain, TRBV5-1 is recombined with TRBJ2-3, with a weak D call of TRBD2 (6 bases match). Material: CD4+ T cells from blood, cultured in vitro, obtained before SARS-CoV-2 vaccination. The CDR3 region has the sequence CASSSIVWRDPSTDTQYF. The bases are TGCGCCAGCAGCTCTATTGTCTGGCGGGATCCTAGCACAGATACGCAGTATTTT.